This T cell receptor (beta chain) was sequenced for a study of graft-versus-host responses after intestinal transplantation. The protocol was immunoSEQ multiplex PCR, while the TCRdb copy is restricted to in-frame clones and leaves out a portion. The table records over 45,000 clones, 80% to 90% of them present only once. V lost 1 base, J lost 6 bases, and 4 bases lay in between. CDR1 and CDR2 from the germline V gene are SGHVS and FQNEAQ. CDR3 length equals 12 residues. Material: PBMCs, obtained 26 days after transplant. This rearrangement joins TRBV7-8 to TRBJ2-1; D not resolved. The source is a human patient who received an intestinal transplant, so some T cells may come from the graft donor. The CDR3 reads CASSLGSNEQFF. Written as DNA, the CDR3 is TGTGCCAGCAGCTTAGGCAGCAATGAGCAGTTCTTC.